These T cell receptor beta chains were read from a single sample in a study of molecular identifiers for immune sequencing clone quantification. TCRdb recomputed calls from the PCR reads with MiXCR, one row per CDR3 protein. The sample carries some 89,000 distinct CDR3 sequences, roughly 26% recorded once. What was sequenced was naive CD8+ T cells from blood, with Jurkat cell RNA spiked in. Source of these receptors: a human donor in good health. Some libraries in this study had Jurkat cell RNA spiked in. The CDR3 runs from the conserved cysteine through the conserved F or W. D genes are given only for firm matches. Clone size appears in some rows only: once, few, many, or a class for an expanded clone.

V gene	clone size	D gene	J gene	CDR3 DNA	CDR3 protein
TRBV19	many	NA	TRBJ2-1	TGTGCCACCTCCCCGGGGAATGAGCAGTTCTTC	CATSPGNEQFF
TRBV7-8	many	NA	TRBJ1-6	TGTGCCAGCAGCTTAGAGGGGACCGGTGTACCAATTCACCCCCTCCACTTT	CASSLEGTGVPIHPLHF
TRBV21-1	NA	NA	TRBJ2-2	TGTGCCAGCAGCAAGTATTGGGCTAGCGGGCGACCCGGGGAGCTGTTTTTT	CASSKYWASGRPGELFF
TRBV6-5	many	TRBD1	TRBJ2-3	TGTGCCAGCAATTACTCTCTCACAGGGGCGCAGTATTTT	CASNYSLTGAQYF
TRBV7-9	many	TRBD2	TRBJ2-3	TGTGCCAGCAGCCAACTAGCGGGGACCGCAGATACGCAGTATTTT	CASSQLAGTADTQYF
TRBV4-3	few	NA	TRBJ1-1	TGCGCCAGCAGCCAAGAGGGGGGGCTTTCCACTGAAGCTTTCTTT	CASSQEGGLSTEAFF
TRBV5-1	few	NA	TRBJ1-4	TGCGCCAGCAGCCCGGCCCCAGGCAGTGAAAAACTGTTTTTT	CASSPAPGSEKLFF
TRBV5-4	many	NA	TRBJ2-5	TGTGCCAGCAACCAAAGGCAGGAAGAGACCCAGTACTTC	CASNQRQEETQYF
TRBV7-8	many	NA	TRBJ2-2	TGTGCCAGCAGCTTTTTAGACAGGAGGAACACCGGGGAGCTGTTTTTT	CASSFLDRRNTGELFF
TRBV7-9	many	NA	TRBJ2-5	TGTGCCAGCAGGGGGGCGCGTGAGACCCAGTACTTC	CASRGARETQYF
TRBV19	NA	NA	TRBJ2-7	TGTGCCAGTAGTATCGAGGGCAATTACTACGAGCAGTACTTC	CASSIEGNYYEQYF
TRBV9	many	NA	TRBJ1-6	TGTGCCAGCAGCGTAGGGGACACACCCCTCCACTTT	CASSVGDTPLHF
TRBV19	many	NA	TRBJ2-7	TGTGCCAGTAGCCCCTTTGGGGCGGAGCAGTACTTC	CASSPFGAEQYF
TRBV7-8	few	NA	TRBJ2-5	TGTGCCAGCAGCTTAGTGGGGGAGACCCAGTACTTC	CASSLVGETQYF
TRBV19	NA	NA	TRBJ2-1	TGTGCCAGTAGTATTGCGGGGTACAATGAGCAGTTCTTC	CASSIAGYNEQFF
TRBV29-1	many	NA	TRBJ2-7	TGCAGCGTTGTAGGGGGCTCCTACGAGCAGTACTTC	CSVVGGSYEQYF
TRBV20-1	NA	NA	TRBJ2-1	TGCAGTGCTAGAGCCCGGGCCACAGGACTCAATGAGCAGTTCTTC	CSARARATGLNEQFF
TRBV11-2	many	TRBD1	TRBJ2-1	TGTGCCAGCAGCTCGCAAGGGGACAGCGACAATGAGCAGTTCTTC	CASSSQGDSDNEQFF
TRBV19	NA	TRBD2	TRBJ2-7	TGTGCCAGTAGTCAAGGACTAGCGGGAGACATCCCCTACTCCTACGAGCAGTACTTC	CASSQGLAGDIPYSYEQYF
TRBV7-2	many	TRBD1	TRBJ1-1	TGTGCCAGCAGCTTAGAGAGACAGGGGGAAGCTTTCTTT	CASSLERQGEAFF
TRBV4-3	many	TRBD1	TRBJ1-5	TGCGCCAGCAGCCAAGATCGGCTCGGGACAGTTCGGCAGCCCCAGCATTTT	CASSQDRLGTVRQPQHF
TRBV28	many	NA	TRBJ1-1	TGTGCCAGCTCAAACCGGGGCCTAGGCCCTGAAGCTTTCTTT	CASSNRGLGPEAFF
TRBV4-3	many	TRBD1	TRBJ2-7	TGCGCCAGCAGCCAAGATAGACAGGGCTACGAGCAGTACTTC	CASSQDRQGYEQYF
TRBV20-1	many	TRBD1	TRBJ2-3	TGCAGTGACAGGGACAGTCGAGCTAGCACAGATACGCAGTATTTT	CSDRDSRASTDTQYF
TRBV5-1	NA	NA	TRBJ1-1	TGCGCCAGCAGCTGGGGTAGAGTGAACACTGAAGCTTTCTTT	CASSWGRVNTEAFF
TRBV13	many	TRBD2	TRBJ2-3	TGTGCCAGCAGCTCTTCTCTAGCGGGGGCGAGCACAGATACGCAGTATTTT	CASSSSLAGASTDTQYF
TRBV9	NA	TRBD2	TRBJ2-3	TGTGCCAGCAGCGTAGGCCCCGGGACTAGCGGGAGGGCCAGCACAGATACGCAGTATTTT	CASSVGPGTSGRASTDTQYF
TRBV9	many	TRBD1	TRBJ2-6	TGTGCCAGCAACGAGGGGGCCGAGGCTGGGGCCAACGTCCTGACTTTC	CASNEGAEAGANVLTF
TRBV6-1	many	TRBD2	TRBJ2-1	TGTGCCAGCAGTGAAGTACCAAGCGGGGGTTACAATGAGCAGTTCTTC	CASSEVPSGGYNEQFF
TRBV27	few	NA	TRBJ2-1	TGTGCCAGCAGTTTATTCGTCGGCAGCCCTTTCCTCTACAATGAGCAGTTCTTC	CASSLFVGSPFLYNEQFF
TRBV30	NA	NA	TRBJ2-2	TGTGCCTGGAGTGTAGTATCCGGGGAGCTGTTTTTT	CAWSVVSGELFF
TRBV27	few	NA	TRBJ2-7	TGTGCCAGCAGCCCGGGCGGGGCGAGAACCTACGAGCAGTACTTC	CASSPGGARTYEQYF
TRBV27	many	TRBD2	TRBJ2-7	TGTGCCAGCAGCACCCTAGCGGTGAGCTCCTACGAGCAGTACTTC	CASSTLAVSSYEQYF
TRBV3-1	many	NA	TRBJ2-3	TGTGCCAGCAGCCAAGATGTTTACAGCACAGATACGCAGTATTTT	CASSQDVYSTDTQYF
TRBV6-6	few	NA	TRBJ2-7	TGTGCCAGCAGTTACACGACAGGTAATCCCTACGAGCAGTACTTC	CASSYTTGNPYEQYF
TRBV5-1	many	NA	TRBJ1-5	TGCGCCAGCAGCACACACCGGGACGAATTCCCTCTCAGCAATCAGCCCCAGCATTTT	CASSTHRDEFPLSNQPQHF
TRBV7-6	few	NA	TRBJ1-4	TGTGCCAGCAGCTTAGCCCTTGGACAGTCCGCTAATGAAAAACTGTTTTTT	CASSLALGQSANEKLFF
TRBV28	many	NA	TRBJ2-5	TGTGCCAGCAGGGCGGGTCTGACGGAGATATCGGAGACCCAGTACTTC	CASRAGLTEISETQYF
TRBV4-2	many	TRBD2	TRBJ2-7	TGTGCCAGCAGCCAAGTAAGTCAGGGACTAGTTGCCTACGAGCAGTACTTC	CASSQVSQGLVAYEQYF
TRBV7-9	NA	NA	TRBJ1-1	TGTGCCAGCAGCTTAGGAGGGGGAGTGAACACTGAAGCTTTCTTT	CASSLGGGVNTEAFF
TRBV29-1	NA	NA	TRBJ2-7	TGCAGCGCTGAAGGGAGCTCCTACGAGCAGTACTTC	CSAEGSSYEQYF
TRBV5-1	few	NA	TRBJ2-7	TGCGCCAGCAGCTGGACTACGCTTACCTACGAGCAGTACTTC	CASSWTTLTYEQYF
TRBV7-9	many	NA	TRBJ2-1	TGTGCCAGCAGCCTACCCCCACCCAATGAGCAGTTCTTC	CASSLPPPNEQFF
TRBV4-1	many	TRBD2	TRBJ2-3	TGCGCCAGCAGCCCAAGCGGGAGTATATCCGATATCATTATCGGGTTTGCAGATACGCAGTATTTT	CASSPSGSISDIIIGFADTQYF
TRBV30	few	NA	TRBJ2-3	TGTGCCTGGAGTGTAGGGGCAGGGACAGATACGCAGTATTTT	CAWSVGAGTDTQYF
TRBV20-1	many	NA	TRBJ1-4	TGCAGTGCTAGTGAGGGCCGAGGTGAAAAACTGTTTTTT	CSASEGRGEKLFF
TRBV6-1	many	NA	TRBJ2-3	TGTGCCACAACGGCCGGGAGCCACAACACAGATACGCAGTATTTT	CATTAGSHNTDTQYF
TRBV7-8	few	TRBD1	TRBJ2-2	TGTGCCAGCAGCCCAAGGGACAGGTTCCACAACTCGAACACCGGGGAGCTGTTTTTT	CASSPRDRFHNSNTGELFF
TRBV7-9	many	NA	TRBJ1-6	TGTGCCAGCAGCGTATCAGGCCCGATCCCTTCACCCCTCCACTTT	CASSVSGPIPSPLHF
TRBV7-9	many	TRBD2	TRBJ2-2	TGTGCCAGCAGCAATGGACTAGCGGGTCCCACCGGGGAGCTGTTTTTT	CASSNGLAGPTGELFF
TRBV9	NA	TRBD2	TRBJ2-1	TGTGCCAGCAGCGTAGAGAATAGCGGGGTTTCCCACAATGGGCAGTTCTTC	CASSVENSGVSHNGQFF
TRBV19	NA	TRBD2	TRBJ2-1	TGTGCCAGTAGTACTAGCGGGGGATACTACAATGAGCAGTTCTTC	CASSTSGGYYNEQFF
TRBV4-3	NA	NA	TRBJ2-1	TGCGCCAGCAGCCAAGATTCGGGCGGGACATACAATGAGCAGTTCTTC	CASSQDSGGTYNEQFF
TRBV6-6	few	NA	TRBJ1-5	TGTGCCAGCAGTTACTTGTTCAGGGGCAATCAGCCCCAGCATTTT	CASSYLFRGNQPQHF
TRBV9	many	NA	TRBJ1-1	TGTGCCAGCAGCGTTTGGGTCGGGGATACTGAAGCTTTCTTT	CASSVWVGDTEAFF
TRBV28	few	NA	TRBJ2-7	TGTGCCAGCACCTTAATTCGGGGGACCTACGAGCAGTACTTC	CASTLIRGTYEQYF
TRBV11-2	many	TRBD1	TRBJ1-2	TGTGCCAGCAGCCTAGTACAGGGGGGCGGTCATGGCTACACCTTC	CASSLVQGGGHGYTF
TRBV29-1	many	TRBD2	TRBJ2-7	TGCAGCGTTTCTGGAGCGGGTGGACTAGCGGGAGGAGGGTACGAGCAGTACTTC	CSVSGAGGLAGGGYEQYF